This T cell receptor (beta chain) is from a study of blood T cell repertoires in COVID-19. This clone was picked up one time. Sequencing used immunoSEQ multiplex PCR; TCRdb keeps in-frame clones, though not all of them. The table shows 320,000 or so clones, with roughly 87% occurring only once. Germline CDR1 reads LNHNV; CDR2 reads YYDKDF (reference sequence). This CDR3 spans 15 amino acids. V lost 0 bases to trimming and J lost 4 bases; unmatched junction nucleotides: 3. V and J are TRBV15 and TRBJ2-5; 9 bases are a match to TRBD1. The TCR sequence derives from a woman aged 25 to 39 who had recovered from COVID-19. Sequencing was performed on PBMCs or T cells enriched from blood (not recorded which). CDR3 nucleotides: TGTGCCACCAGCAGAGACGGACAGGGGACAGAGACCCAGTACTTC. Translated, it gives CATSRDGQGTETQYF. The variable domain in full, with the rest retrieved from reference TRBV15 and TRBJ2-5, is DAMVIQNPRYQVTQFGKPVTLSCSQTLNHNVMYWYQQKSSQAPKLLFHYYDKDFNNEADTPDNFQSRRPNTSFCFLDIRSPGLGDTAMYLCATSRDGQGTETQYFGPGTRLLVL.